The clone carrying this T cell receptor beta chain was detected only a few times. This entry is derived from a study of response to subunit inactivated influenza vaccine. MiXCR, applied by TCRdb to the RT-PCR reads, yields one record per CDR3 protein. In the table there are some 550,000 distinct CDR3 sequences, less than 25% of which are singletons. The germline gives CDR1 LNHNV, CDR2 YYDKDF (reference sequence). V shed 0 bases and J 4 bases; nucleotides not matched to a gene: 5. This CDR3 region has 16 residues. These data are also associated with another study on T cells expressing NK-cell markers. That study adds: Scientists made TCR beta cDNA using 5'RACE template switching with UMIs. Sorted CD3+CD56-NKG2C+, CD3+CD56+NKG2C+ and CD3+CD56+NKG2C- T cells supplied the TCR beta repertoires. Seven of the eight sequenced donors were classified as HCMV-seropositive, and one was classified as seronegative. Among the experiments, several used an anti-gamma-delta TCR antibody to restrict sorting to alpha-beta TCR T cells. As a fraction of CD8+ T cells, dominant NKG2C+ clonotypes reached roughly 1.0-7.5% in more than five donors.

V and J are TRBV15 and TRBJ2-7; 11 bases are shared with TRBD1. The source of this sequence is a man aged 50-60 years who received an inactivated influenza vaccine. This sample comprised CD4+ T cells sorted from PBMCs, obtained 11 to 12 days after vaccination. The CDR3 nucleotides read TGTGCCACCAGCAGAGATCTAGGGACAGGGGGTTACGAGCAGTACTTC. This gives the protein CATSRDLGTGGYEQYF.